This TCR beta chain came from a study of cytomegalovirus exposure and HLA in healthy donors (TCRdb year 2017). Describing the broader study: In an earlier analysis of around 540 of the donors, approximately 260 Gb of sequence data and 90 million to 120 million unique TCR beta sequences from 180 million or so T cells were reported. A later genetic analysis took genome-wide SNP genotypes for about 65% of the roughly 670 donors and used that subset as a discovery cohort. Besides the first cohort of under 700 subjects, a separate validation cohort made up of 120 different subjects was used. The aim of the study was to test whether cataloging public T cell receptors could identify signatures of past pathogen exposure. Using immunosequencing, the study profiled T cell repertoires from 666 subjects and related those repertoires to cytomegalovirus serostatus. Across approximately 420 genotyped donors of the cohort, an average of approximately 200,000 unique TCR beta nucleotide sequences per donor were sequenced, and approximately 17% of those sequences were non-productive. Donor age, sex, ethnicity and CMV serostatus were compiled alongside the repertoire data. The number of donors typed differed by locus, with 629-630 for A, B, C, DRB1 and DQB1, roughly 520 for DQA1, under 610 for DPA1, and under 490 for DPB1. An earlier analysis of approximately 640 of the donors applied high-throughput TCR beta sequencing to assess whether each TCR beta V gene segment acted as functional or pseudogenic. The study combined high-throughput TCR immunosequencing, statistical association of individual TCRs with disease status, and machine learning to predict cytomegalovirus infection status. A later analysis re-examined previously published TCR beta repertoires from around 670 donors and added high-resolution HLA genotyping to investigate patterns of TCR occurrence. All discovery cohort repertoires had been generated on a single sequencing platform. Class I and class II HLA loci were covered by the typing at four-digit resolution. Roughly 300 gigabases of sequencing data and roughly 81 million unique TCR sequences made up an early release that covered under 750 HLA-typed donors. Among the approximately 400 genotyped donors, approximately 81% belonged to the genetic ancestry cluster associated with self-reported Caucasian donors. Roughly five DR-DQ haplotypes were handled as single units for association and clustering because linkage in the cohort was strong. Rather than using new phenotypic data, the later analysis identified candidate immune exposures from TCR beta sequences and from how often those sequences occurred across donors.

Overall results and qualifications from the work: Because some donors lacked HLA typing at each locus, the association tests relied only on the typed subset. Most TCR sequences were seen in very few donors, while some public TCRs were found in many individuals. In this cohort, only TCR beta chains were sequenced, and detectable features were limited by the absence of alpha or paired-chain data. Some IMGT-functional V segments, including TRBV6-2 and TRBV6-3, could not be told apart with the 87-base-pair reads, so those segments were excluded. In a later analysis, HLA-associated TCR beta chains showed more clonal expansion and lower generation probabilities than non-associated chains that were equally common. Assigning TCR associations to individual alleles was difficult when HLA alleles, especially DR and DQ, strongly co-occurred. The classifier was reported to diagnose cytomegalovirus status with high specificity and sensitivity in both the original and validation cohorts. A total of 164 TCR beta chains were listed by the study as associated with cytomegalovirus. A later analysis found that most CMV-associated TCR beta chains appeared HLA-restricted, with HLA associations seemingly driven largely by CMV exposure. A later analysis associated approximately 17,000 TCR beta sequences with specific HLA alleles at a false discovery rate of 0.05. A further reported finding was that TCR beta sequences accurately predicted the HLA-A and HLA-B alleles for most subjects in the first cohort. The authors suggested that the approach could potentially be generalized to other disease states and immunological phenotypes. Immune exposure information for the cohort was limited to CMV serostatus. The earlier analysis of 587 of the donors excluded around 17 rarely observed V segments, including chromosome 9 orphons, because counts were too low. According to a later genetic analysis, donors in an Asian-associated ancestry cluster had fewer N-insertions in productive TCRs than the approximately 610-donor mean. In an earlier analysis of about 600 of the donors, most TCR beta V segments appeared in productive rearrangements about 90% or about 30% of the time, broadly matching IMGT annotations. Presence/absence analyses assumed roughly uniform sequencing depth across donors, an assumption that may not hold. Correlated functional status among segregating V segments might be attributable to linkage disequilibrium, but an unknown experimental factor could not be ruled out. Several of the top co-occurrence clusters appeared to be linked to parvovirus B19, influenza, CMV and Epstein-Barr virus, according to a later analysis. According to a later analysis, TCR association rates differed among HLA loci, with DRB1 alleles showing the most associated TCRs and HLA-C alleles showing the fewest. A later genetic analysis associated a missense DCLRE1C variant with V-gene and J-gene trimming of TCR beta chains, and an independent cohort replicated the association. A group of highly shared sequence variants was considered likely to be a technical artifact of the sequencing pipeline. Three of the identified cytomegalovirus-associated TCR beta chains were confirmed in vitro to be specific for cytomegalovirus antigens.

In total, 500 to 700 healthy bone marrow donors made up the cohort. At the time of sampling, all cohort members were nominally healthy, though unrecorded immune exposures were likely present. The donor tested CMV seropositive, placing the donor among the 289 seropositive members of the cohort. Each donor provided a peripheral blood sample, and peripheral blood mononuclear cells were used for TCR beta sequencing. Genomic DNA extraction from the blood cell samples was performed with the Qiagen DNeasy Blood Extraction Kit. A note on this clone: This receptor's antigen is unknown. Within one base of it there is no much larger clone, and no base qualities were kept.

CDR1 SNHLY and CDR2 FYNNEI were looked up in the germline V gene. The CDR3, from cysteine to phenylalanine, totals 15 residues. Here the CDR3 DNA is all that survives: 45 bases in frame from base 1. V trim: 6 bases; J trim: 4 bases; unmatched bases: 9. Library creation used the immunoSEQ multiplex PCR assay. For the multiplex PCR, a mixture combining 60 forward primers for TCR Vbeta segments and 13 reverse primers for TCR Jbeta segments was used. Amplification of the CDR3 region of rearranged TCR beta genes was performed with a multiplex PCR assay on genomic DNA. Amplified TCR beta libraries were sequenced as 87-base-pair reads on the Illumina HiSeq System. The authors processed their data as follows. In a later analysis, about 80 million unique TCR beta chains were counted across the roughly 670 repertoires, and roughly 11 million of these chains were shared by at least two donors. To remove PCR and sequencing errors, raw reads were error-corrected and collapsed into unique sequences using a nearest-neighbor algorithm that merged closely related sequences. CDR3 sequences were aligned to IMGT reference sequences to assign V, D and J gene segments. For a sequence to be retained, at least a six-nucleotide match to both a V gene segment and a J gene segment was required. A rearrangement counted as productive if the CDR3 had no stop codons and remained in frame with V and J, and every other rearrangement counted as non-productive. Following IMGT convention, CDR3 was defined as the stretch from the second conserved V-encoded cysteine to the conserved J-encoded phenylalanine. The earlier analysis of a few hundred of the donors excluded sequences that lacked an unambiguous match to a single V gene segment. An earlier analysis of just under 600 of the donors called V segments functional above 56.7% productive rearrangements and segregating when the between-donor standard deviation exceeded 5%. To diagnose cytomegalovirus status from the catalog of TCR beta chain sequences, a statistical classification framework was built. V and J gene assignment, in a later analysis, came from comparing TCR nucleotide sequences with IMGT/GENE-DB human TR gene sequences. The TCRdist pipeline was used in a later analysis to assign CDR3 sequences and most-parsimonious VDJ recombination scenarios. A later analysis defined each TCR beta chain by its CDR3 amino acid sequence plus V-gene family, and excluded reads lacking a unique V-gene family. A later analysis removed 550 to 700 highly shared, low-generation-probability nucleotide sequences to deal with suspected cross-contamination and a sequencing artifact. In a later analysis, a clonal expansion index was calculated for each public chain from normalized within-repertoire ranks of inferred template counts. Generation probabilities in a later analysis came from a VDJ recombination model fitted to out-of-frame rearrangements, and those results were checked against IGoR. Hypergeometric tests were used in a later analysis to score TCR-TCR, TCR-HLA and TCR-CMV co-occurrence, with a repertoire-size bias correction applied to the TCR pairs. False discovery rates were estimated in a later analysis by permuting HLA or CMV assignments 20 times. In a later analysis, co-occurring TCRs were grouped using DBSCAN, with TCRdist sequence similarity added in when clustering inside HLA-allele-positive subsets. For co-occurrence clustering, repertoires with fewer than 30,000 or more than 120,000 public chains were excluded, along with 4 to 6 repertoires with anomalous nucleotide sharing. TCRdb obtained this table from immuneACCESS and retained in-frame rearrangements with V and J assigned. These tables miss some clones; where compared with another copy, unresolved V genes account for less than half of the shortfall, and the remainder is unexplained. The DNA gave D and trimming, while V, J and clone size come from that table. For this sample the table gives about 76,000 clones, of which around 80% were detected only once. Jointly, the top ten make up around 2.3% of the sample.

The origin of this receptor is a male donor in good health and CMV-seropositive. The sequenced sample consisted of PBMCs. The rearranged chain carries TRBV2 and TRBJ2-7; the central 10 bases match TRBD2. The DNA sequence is TGTGCCAGCAGGAGAGGGGCTAGCGGGAGATACGAGCAGTACTTC. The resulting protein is CASRRGASGRYEQYF.